The rows below give T cell receptor beta chains drawn from one sample of a study of T-cell reconstitution after alpha-beta-depleted transplantation in children. TCRdb re-called the PCR reads through MiXCR, storing one row per CDR3 protein. The sample records about 500,000 distinct CDR3 sequences, 30% to 35% being singletons. Specimen: PBMCs from the stem cell graft donor, collected from the stem cell graft. The receptors come from a human donor who donated a stem cell graft to a child with aplastic anemia. CDR3s include the opening cysteine and the closing phenylalanine or tryptophan. The D gene is left open where the match is weak. Clone size appears in some rows only: once, few, many, or a class for an expanded clone.

D gene	V gene	clone size	J gene	CDR3 DNA	CDR3 protein
TRBD2	TRBV7-2	NA	TRBJ2-7	TGTGCCAGCAGCCCCCACGGACTAGTCCACGAGCAGTACTTC	CASSPHGLVHEQYF
TRBD1	TRBV7-9	few	TRBJ1-1	TGTGCCAGCAGCTTAAACAGGGGGAACACTGAAGCTTTCTTT	CASSLNRGNTEAFF
TRBD1	TRBV12-3/TRBV12-4	NA	TRBJ1-1	TGTGCCAGCAGTCTTCGACAGGGGCCAAAAGAAGCTTTCTTT	CASSLRQGPKEAFF
NA	TRBV12-3/TRBV12-4	few	TRBJ2-7	TGTGCCAGCAGTTATGCCGAAACCTACGAGCAGTACTTC	CASSYAETYEQYF
TRBD1	TRBV12-3/TRBV12-4	NA	TRBJ1-4	TGTGCCAGCAGTGACAGGGGGCTCACTAATGAAAAACTGTTTTTT	CASSDRGLTNEKLFF
NA	TRBV19	NA	TRBJ1-5	TGTGCCAGTAGGACCGACGGCAGGGAGAATCAGCCCCAGCATTTT	CASRTDGRENQPQHF
TRBD1	TRBV6-1	NA	TRBJ2-7	TGTGCCAGCAGTGAGGACAGGGGGCGGTACGAGCAGTACTTC	CASSEDRGRYEQYF
TRBD1	TRBV29-1	NA	TRBJ1-1	TGCAGCGTTGCGGACAGGGAGGAAGCTTTCTTT	CSVADREEAFF
TRBD1	TRBV6-5	many	TRBJ2-7	TGTGCCAGCAGTTACTCCGGGACAGGTTCCTACGAGCAGTACTTC	CASSYSGTGSYEQYF
NA	TRBV29-1	many	TRBJ1-2	TGCAGCGTTGTGGGCAGCGGCTATGGCTACACCTTC	CSVVGSGYGYTF
NA	TRBV28	NA	TRBJ2-1	TGTGCCAGCAGTTGGGGACCCAAACGGACGAGCTCCTACAATGAGCAGTTCTTC	CASSWGPKRTSSYNEQFF
TRBD2	TRBV7-2	NA	TRBJ2-1	TGTGCCAGCAGCCGGAGCGGGAGGGCCGCGTTCTTC	CASSRSGRAAFF
NA	TRBV18	NA	TRBJ2-4	TGTGCCAGCTCACCACGAGGGGAAGCCAAAAACATTCAGTACTTC	CASSPRGEAKNIQYF
NA	TRBV30	few	TRBJ1-4	TGTGCCTGCCCAGGACGAATTAATGAAAAACTGTTTTTT	CACPGRINEKLFF
TRBD2	TRBV11-2	NA	TRBJ2-3	TGTGCCAGCAGCTCGCTGCCGGGACTAGCGGGAGGGCCCGGAGATACGCAGTATTTT	CASSSLPGLAGGPGDTQYF
TRBD2	TRBV20-1	NA	TRBJ2-1	TGCAGTGCTAGAGGAGCGGGAGGCCGGGGTGAGCAGTTCTTC	CSARGAGGRGEQFF
NA	TRBV20-1	NA	TRBJ1-2	TGCAGTGCTAGGGGCAGCGTGGATGGCTACACCTTC	CSARGSVDGYTF
TRBD1	TRBV15	NA	TRBJ1-1	TGTGCCACCAGCAGCGACAGGGCCACTGAAGCTTTCTTT	CATSSDRATEAFF
TRBD2	TRBV12-3/TRBV12-4	NA	TRBJ2-1	TGTGCCAGCAGTTCCCAAGGCGGGAGCTCCTACAATGAGCAGTTCTTC	CASSSQGGSSYNEQFF
NA	TRBV2	few	TRBJ2-1	TGTGCCAGCAGTGAACAGGGTACTACTGTGGATGAGCAGTTCTTC	CASSEQGTTVDEQFF
NA	TRBV7-9	NA	TRBJ1-2	TGTGCCAGCAGCCCAAATGCAGGAGATGGCTACACCTTC	CASSPNAGDGYTF
TRBD1	TRBV12-3/TRBV12-4	once	TRBJ2-1	TGTGCCAGCAGTTCCCGGACAGGACGGGATGAGCAGTTCTTC	CASSSRTGRDEQFF